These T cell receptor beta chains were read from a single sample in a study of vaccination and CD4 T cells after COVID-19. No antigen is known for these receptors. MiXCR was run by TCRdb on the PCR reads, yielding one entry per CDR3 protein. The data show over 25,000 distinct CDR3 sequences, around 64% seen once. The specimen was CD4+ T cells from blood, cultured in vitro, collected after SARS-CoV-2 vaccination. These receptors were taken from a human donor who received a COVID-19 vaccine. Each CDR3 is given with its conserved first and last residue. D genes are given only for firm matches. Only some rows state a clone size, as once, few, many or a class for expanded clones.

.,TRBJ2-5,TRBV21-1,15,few,TGTGCCAGCAGCAAAGGGCGGGACCGAGAGGAGACCCAGTACTTC,CASSKGRDREETQYF
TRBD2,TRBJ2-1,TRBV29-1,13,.,TGCAGCATTAGCGGGGCCCGATACAATGAGCAGTTCTTC,CSISGARYNEQFF
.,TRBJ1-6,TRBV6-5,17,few,TGTGCCAGCAGTTATGTCGGGGGCAACACCTATAATTCACCCCTCCACTTT,CASSYVGGNTYNSPLHF
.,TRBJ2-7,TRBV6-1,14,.,TGTGCCAGCAGTGGGAGTAGGCACGGTGACAAGCAGTACTTC,CASSGSRHGDKQYF
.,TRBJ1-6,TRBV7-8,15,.,TGTGCCAGCAGCTTGGGCAGGGCGGGTAATTCACCCCTCCACTTT,CASSLGRAGNSPLHF
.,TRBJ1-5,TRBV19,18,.,TGTGCCAGTAGTACCTCGGGGCCGGGCGGCTATAGCAATCAGCCCCAGCATTTT,CASSTSGPGGYSNQPQHF
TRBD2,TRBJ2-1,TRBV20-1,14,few,TGCAGTGCTACAGGGATAGCGGGGAGGGATGAGCAGTTCTTC,CSATGIAGRDEQFF
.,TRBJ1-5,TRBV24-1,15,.,TGTGCCACCAGTGATCCCGGGACGGCGAATCAGCCCCAGCATTTT,CATSDPGTANQPQHF
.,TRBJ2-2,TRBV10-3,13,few,TGTGCCATCAGTGGTGGGGACACCGGGGAGCTGTTTTTT,CAISGGDTGELFF
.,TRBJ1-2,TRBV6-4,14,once,TGTGCCAGCAGCAAGGAGTCCCTAGGCTATGGCTACACCTTC,CASSKESLGYGYTF
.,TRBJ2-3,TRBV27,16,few,TGTGCCAGCAACATATTAGGCGTACCTAGCACAGATACGCAGTATTTT,CASNILGVPSTDTQYF
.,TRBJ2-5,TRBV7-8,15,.,TGTGCCAGCAGCTTAGTTTATTCGTACCAAGAGACCCAGTACTTC,CASSLVYSYQETQYF
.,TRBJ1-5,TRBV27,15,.,TGTGCCAGCAGTCCCGGGGGGTATAGCAATCAGCCCCAGCATTTT,CASSPGGYSNQPQHF
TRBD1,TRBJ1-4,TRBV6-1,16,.,TGTGCCATCAAACTCAGGGGGGGTCATTTTAATGAAAAACTGTTTTTT,CAIKLRGGHFNEKLFF
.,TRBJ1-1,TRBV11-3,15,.,TGTGCCAGCAGCTTACTCGGGTCCTCGAACACTGAAGCTTTCTTT,CASSLLGSSNTEAFF
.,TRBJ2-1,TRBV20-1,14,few,TGCAGTGCTAGTGAGGGGGGCGAGGGCAATGAGCAGTTCTTC,CSASEGGEGNEQFF
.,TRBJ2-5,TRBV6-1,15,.,TGTGCCAGCAGTGAAACTAGGACTTGGGAAGAGACCCAGTACTTC,CASSETRTWEETQYF
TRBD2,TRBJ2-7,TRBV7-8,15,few,TGTGCCAGCACGGGGAGGGCCAACCCTCTCTACGAGCAGTACTTC,CASTGRANPLYEQYF
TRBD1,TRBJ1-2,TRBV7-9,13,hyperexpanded,TGTGCCAGCATGGAGGGGGCCGGCTATGGCTACACCTTC,CASMEGAGYGYTF
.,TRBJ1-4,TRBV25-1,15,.,TGTGCCAGCAGGGCCCCGGGGGTTACTAATGAAAAACTGTTTTTT,CASRAPGVTNEKLFF
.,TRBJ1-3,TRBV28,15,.,TGTGCCAGCAGGAATGGGGGGGGCTCTGGAAACACCATATATTTT,CASRNGGGSGNTIYF
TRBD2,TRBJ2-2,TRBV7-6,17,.,TGTGCCAGCAGCCCAAGCGGGGGGGCCGCGAACACCGGGGAGCTGTTTTTT,CASSPSGGAANTGELFF
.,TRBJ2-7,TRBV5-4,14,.,TGTGCCAGCAGCCCGGACGGAGGCGCCTACGAGCAGTACTTC,CASSPDGGAYEQYF
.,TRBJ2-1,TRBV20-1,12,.,TGCAGTGCTCCTGCTACTAGTTCTGAGCAGTTCTTC,CSAPATSSEQFF
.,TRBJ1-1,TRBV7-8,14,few,TGTGCCAGCAGCTTAGACAGGGTGAACACTGAAGCTTTCTTT,CASSLDRVNTEAFF
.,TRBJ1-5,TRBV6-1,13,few,TGTGCCAGCGGGAGCGGGGACAATCAGCCCCAGCATTTT,CASGSGDNQPQHF